Presented here are 13 T cell receptor beta chains from one specimen sequenced in a study of prognosis after radiotherapy for stage I lung cancer (dated by TCRdb to the early 2020s). The sample was run on an Illumina HiSeq 3000. Two rounds of multiplex PCR were used to amplify the TCR beta CDR3 region from genomic DNA. In the first PCR round, primers specific to each TRBV and TRBJ gene were used, and the primer sequences were filed in Chinese patent CN105087789A. The public reads were reanalyzed by TCRdb: fastp trimming at Q25, MiXCR alignment, in-frame beta chains only. Under each unique CDR3 protein, matching rows form one entry showing the most common genes and DNA. The sample table contains tens of thousands of distinct CDR3 sequences; only one count was recorded for around 27% of them. The ten largest clones capture 6% to 9% of the sample. This specimen was PBMCs, taken before or after stereotactic body radiation therapy (not recorded which). The receptor source for this set is a donor over 45 with non-small cell lung cancer.

This rearrangement joins TRBV11-2 to TRBJ2-7, with a tentative D call TRBD2 (6 bases). In germline, CDR1 is SGHAT, CDR2 FQNNGV. This CDR3 has 14 amino acids. The V gene lost 5 bases and the J gene lost 1 base, with 12 bases spanning the gap. CDR3 loop: CASSPPSGSYEQYF. The CDR3 DNA is TGTGCCAGCAGCCCCCCCAGCGGGTCCTACGAGCAGTACTTC. Looking up the rest from reference TRBV11-2 and TRBJ2-7 gives the full variable domain: EAGVAQSPRYKIIEKRQSVAFWCNPISGHATLYWYQQILGQGPKLLIQFQNNGVVDDSQLPKDRFSAERLKGVDSTLKIQPAKLEDSAVYLCASSPPSGSYEQYFGPGTRLTVT.

On this clonotype: It may be a read error: a sequence one base away is much more abundant. V is TRBV7-3 and J is TRBJ2-3; 7 bases align to TRBD2. The trim removed 4 bases at V and 4 bases at J, leaving 5 bases unmatched. This CDR3 region has 14 residues. Per the germline V gene, CDR1 is SGHTA and CDR2 is FQGTGA. For the CDR3, the DNA is TGTGCCAGCAGCTCCGGGGGGTCCGCAGATACGCAGTATTTT. This gives the protein CASSSGGSADTQYF. Combining the CDR3 with reference TRBV7-3 and TRBJ2-3 gives the whole variable domain GAGVSQTPSNKVTEKGKYVELRCDPISGHTALYWYRQSLGQGPEFLIYFQGTGAADDSGLPNDRFFAVRPEGSVSTLKIQRTERGDSAVYLCASSSGGSADTQYFGPGTRLTVL.

Points on this clonotype: A far larger clone is off by one base, so a read error is likely. This chain uses TRBV6-9 with TRBJ2-5; D is unclear. Germline V gene lookup returns CDR1 MNHGY and CDR2 SVAAGI. V was clipped by 0 bases and J by 5 bases, with 13 bases between them. The length of the CDR3 is 15 residues. In DNA form, the CDR3 reads TGTGCCAGCAGTTATTCAGTACCCATAAGGGAGACCCAGTACTTC. It encodes CASSYSVPIRETQYF.

This clonotype was detected ten times or more. The V call is TRBV20-1, the J call TRBJ2-3; possibly TRBD2 for D (6 bases). Trimming removed 3 bases at V and 2 bases at J, with 18 bases between. The CDR3 sequence is 16 residues long. The V gene's germline CDR1 is DFQATT and CDR2 SNEGSKA (reference sequence). The CDR3 spells CSARDKIRGNTDTQYF. CDR3 DNA: TGCAGTGCTAGGGACAAGATCCGGGGGAACACAGATACGCAGTATTTT.

Points on this clonotype: It differs at one base from a far larger clone, so likely a read error. The chain has TRBV6-4 and TRBJ2-1; 7 bases align to TRBD1. CDR1 and CDR2 (germline): MRHNA, SNTAGT. The CDR3 runs to 15 residues. V lost 6 bases to trimming and J lost 7 bases; unmatched junction nucleotides: 12. The CDR3, as DNA: TGTGCCAGCAGCAATCACCTCGGGACAGTTAATGAGCAGTTCTTC. As protein: CASSNHLGTVNEQFF.

Note on this clonotype: Just one base apart from a much larger clone, this may be a read error. The V call is TRBV9, the J call TRBJ2-1, with 9 bases identical to TRBD1. Germline loops: CDR1 SGDLS, CDR2 YYNGEE. This CDR3 region has 13 residues. CDR3 in amino acids: CASSADRGGEQSF. Written as DNA, the CDR3 is TGTGCCAGCAGCGCCGACAGGGGGGGTGAGCAGTCCTTC.

Note on this clonotype: With only one base between it and a far larger clone, this is likely a read error. The chain employs TRBV7-9 and TRBJ1-5; TRBD1 agrees at 7 bases. The CDR3 runs 13 residues. Losses at the gene ends were 3 bases for V and 11 bases for J; bases not matched to a gene: 7. Germline CDR1 SEHNR, CDR2 FQNEAQ (reference sequence). CDR3 protein: CASSFSRGQTQHF. The CDR3 nucleotides are TGTGCCAGCAGCTTTTCGAGGGGGCAGACCCAGCATTTT.

This clonotype was seen many times. The genes are TRBV19 and TRBJ2-7, with a tentative D call TRBD1 (6 bases). The CDR3 contains 16 residues. Germline CDR1 LNHDA, CDR2 SQIVND (reference sequence). V was shortened by 4 bases and J by 3 bases, with 19 bases between the two germline ends. The CDR3 sequence is CASSKGTDSPDYEQYF. DNA for the CDR3: TGTGCCAGTAGTAAGGGGACGGACAGTCCCGACTACGAGCAGTACTTC.

This clonotype was counted ten times or more. This probably arose from a read error, given a far larger clone one base away. V usage is TRBV6-9 and J usage is TRBJ1-6; 10 positions agree with TRBD1. The CDR3 sequence is 15 residues long. Germline loops: CDR1 MNHGY, CDR2 SVAAGI. V shed 4 bases, J shed 7 bases, and the junction held 4 bases outside the gene matches. The CDR3, as DNA: TGTGCCAGCAGTTCGGACAGGGGGGGGAATTCACCCCTCCACTTT. It translates to CASSSDRGGNSPLHF.

This clonotype was seen many times. The CDR3: CASSRGGAMTEAFF. CDR3 nucleotide sequence: TGCGCCAGCAGCCGAGGGGGGGCGATGACTGAAGCTTTCTTT. The J gene is TRBJ1-1, the V gene TRBV5-1, with a tentative D call TRBD1 (6 bases). The CDR3 sequence is 14 residues long. Germline V lookup: CDR1 SGHRS, CDR2 YFSETQ. V lost 4 bases, J lost 5 bases, and 15 bases lay in between.

To note about this clonotype: One end of the junction does not line up with germline, which may come from a read error. This sequence joins TRBV19 and TRBJ2-1; D gene unclear. Germline assignment: CDR1 LNHDA and CDR2 SQIVND (reference sequence). The CDR3 loop spans 15 amino acids. CDR3 DNA sequence: TGTGCCAGTAGTATAGATCTTGGAGCGTTCAATGAGCAGTTCTTT. It yields the protein CASSIDLGAFNEQFF.

In this sample, this clonotype turned up many times. The chain couples TRBV7-9 to TRBJ1-2, with D possibly being TRBD1 (6 bases). Germline V lookup: CDR1 SEHNR, CDR2 FQNEAQ (reference sequence). CDR3 length equals 15 residues. Trimming removed 0 bases at V and 4 bases at J, with 12 bases between. The CDR3 protein is CASSLAQGVGYGYTF. In DNA, the CDR3 is TGTGCCAGCAGCTTAGCACAGGGAGTTGGCTATGGCTACACCTTC.

The chain recombines TRBV20-1 with TRBJ2-3; D is unclear. Germline V gene data show CDR1 as DFQATT and CDR2 as SNEGSKA (reference sequence). The V gene lost 4 bases and the J gene lost 5 bases, with 19 bases spanning the gap. This CDR3 has 15 amino acids. CDR3 residues: CSAKGEGYHEDTQYF. The CDR3 DNA reads as TGCAGTGCTAAAGGCGAAGGGTACCACGAAGATACGCAGTATTTT.